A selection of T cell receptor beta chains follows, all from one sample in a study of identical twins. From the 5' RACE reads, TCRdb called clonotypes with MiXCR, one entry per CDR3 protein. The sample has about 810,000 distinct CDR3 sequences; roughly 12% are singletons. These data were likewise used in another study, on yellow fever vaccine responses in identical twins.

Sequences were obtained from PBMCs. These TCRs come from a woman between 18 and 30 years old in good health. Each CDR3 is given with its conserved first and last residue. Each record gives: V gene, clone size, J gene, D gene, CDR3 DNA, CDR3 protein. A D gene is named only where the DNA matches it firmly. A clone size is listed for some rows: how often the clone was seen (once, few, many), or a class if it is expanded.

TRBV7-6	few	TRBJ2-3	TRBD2	TGTGCCAGCAGCTCAGAACTTCTAGCGGGAGGTGCTACGCAGTATTTT	CASSSELLAGGATQYF
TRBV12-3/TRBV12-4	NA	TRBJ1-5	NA	TGTGCCAGCAGTTTAAGGTCAGGGACCGGTCAGCCCCAGCATTTT	CASSLRSGTGQPQHF
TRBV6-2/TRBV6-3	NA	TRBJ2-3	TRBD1	TGTGCCAGCAGTACGAGGCAGGGGGCCCACCTGGGGCAGTATTTT	CASSTRQGAHLGQYF
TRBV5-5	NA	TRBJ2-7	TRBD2	TGTGCCAGCAGATTGGGACTAGCGGGAGTCGGCGACGAGCAGTACTTC	CASRLGLAGVGDEQYF
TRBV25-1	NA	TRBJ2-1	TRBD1	TGTGCCAGCAGTGGAAAGAAGGGACAGGGGGGAGGCTCCTACAATGAGCAGTTCTTC	CASSGKKGQGGGSYNEQFF
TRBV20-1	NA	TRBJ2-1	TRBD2	TGCAGTGCTAGAGAGACTAGCGGGAGAACCTACAATGAGCAGTTCTTC	CSARETSGRTYNEQFF
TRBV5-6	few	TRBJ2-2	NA	TGTGCCAGCAGCTGGGATGGTAGCGGGAACACCGGGGAGCTGTTTTTT	CASSWDGSGNTGELFF
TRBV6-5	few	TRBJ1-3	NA	TGTGCCAGCAGTTACTCGAATCCGCGCCTCTCTGGAAACACCATATATTTT	CASSYSNPRLSGNTIYF
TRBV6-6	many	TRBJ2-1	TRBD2	TGTGCCAGCAGTGGCGGGAGCTACAATGAGCAGTTCTTC	CASSGGSYNEQFF
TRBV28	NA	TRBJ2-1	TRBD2	TGTGCCAGCAGTCACTCTAGCGGGAGGGGCTACAATGAGCAGTTCTTC	CASSHSSGRGYNEQFF
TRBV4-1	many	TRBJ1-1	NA	TGCGCCAGCAGCCAAGATCCAGGCCGGAACACTGAAGCTTTCTTT	CASSQDPGRNTEAFF
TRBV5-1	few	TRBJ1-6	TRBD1	TGCGCCAGCAGTTTCCAAACCGGGACAGCCAACCATAATTCACCCCTCCACTTT	CASSFQTGTANHNSPLHF
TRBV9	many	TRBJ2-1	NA	TGTGCCAGCAGCGGATACTACAATGAGCAGTTCTTC	CASSGYYNEQFF
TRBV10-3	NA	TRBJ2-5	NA	TGTGCCATCAGTGTTGAATTTCAGGAGACCCAGTACTTC	CAISVEFQETQYF
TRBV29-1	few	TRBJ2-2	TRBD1	TGCAGCGTTGAATCTCCTACAGGGGGTGACACCGGGGAGCTGTTTTTT	CSVESPTGGDTGELFF
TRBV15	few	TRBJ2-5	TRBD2	TGTGCCACCAGCAGAGATGAGCTAGCGGGGGAGACCCAGTACTTC	CATSRDELAGETQYF
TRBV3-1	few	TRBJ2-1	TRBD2	TGTGCCAGCAGCTCAGGGGGACTAGCGGGGAACAATGAGCAGTTCTTC	CASSSGGLAGNNEQFF
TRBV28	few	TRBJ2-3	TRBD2	TGTGCCAGCAGTCCCGGACTAGCGGGGGCTGAAGATTTT	CASSPGLAGAEDF
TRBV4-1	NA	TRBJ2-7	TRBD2	TGCGCCAGCAGCCAAGGTGCAGCGGGAGGGCCCTACGAGCAGTACTTC	CASSQGAAGGPYEQYF
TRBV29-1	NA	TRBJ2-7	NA	TGCAGCGTTTGGACCAGGGGCGAAGGGTCCTACGAGCAGTACTTC	CSVWTRGEGSYEQYF
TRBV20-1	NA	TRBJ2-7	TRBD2	TGCAGTGCCCGACTAGCAGATTACGAGCAGTACTTC	CSARLADYEQYF
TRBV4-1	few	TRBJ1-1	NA	TGCGCCAGCAGCCCCCCAGCGGGGTCCATGAACACTGAAGCTTTCTTT	CASSPPAGSMNTEAFF
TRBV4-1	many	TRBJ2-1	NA	TGCGCCAGCAGCCCAATGGCCCCGGAGGCGGGACTTCCCTACAATGAGCAGTTCTTC	CASSPMAPEAGLPYNEQFF
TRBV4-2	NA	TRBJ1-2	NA	TGTGCCAGCAGCCAAGATAGCAAAAGGGAAAGTTATGGCTACACCTTC	CASSQDSKRESYGYTF
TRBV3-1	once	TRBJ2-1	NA	TGTGCCAGCAGCCAAGGTTGGAGGAGCTCCTACAATGAGCAGTTCTTC	CASSQGWRSSYNEQFF
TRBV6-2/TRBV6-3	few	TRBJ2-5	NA	TGTGCCAGCAGTTACAGTCTCTCAGAGACCCAGTACTTC	CASSYSLSETQYF
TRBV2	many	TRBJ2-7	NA	TGTGCCAGCAGTTTGGCAGGGGTCGGCGAGCAGTACTTC	CASSLAGVGEQYF
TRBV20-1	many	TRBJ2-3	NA	TGCAGCGCCGGAACCACAGATACGCAGTATTTT	CSAGTTDTQYF
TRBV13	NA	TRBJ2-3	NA	TGTGCCAGCAGCTCCTGGGAGCGGGTGGATACGCAGTATTTT	CASSSWERVDTQYF
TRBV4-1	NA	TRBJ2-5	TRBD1	TGCGCCAGCAGCCAAACCGGGACAGCAGAGACCCAGTACTTC	CASSQTGTAETQYF
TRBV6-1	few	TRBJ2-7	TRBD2	TGTGCCAGCGCAGGACTAGCGGGAGGGCCCCACGAGCAGTACTTC	CASAGLAGGPHEQYF
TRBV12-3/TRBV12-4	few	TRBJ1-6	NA	TGTGCCAGCAATGAACAGGGAATGGGTAATTCACCCCTCCACTTT	CASNEQGMGNSPLHF
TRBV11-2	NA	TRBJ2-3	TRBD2	TGTGCCAGCAGCCCGTGGACTAGCGGGAGAGCAGATACGCAGTATTTT	CASSPWTSGRADTQYF
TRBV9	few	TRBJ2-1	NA	TGTGCCAGCAGCGTAGCCCCGGGAGCCTACAATGAGCAGTTCTTC	CASSVAPGAYNEQFF
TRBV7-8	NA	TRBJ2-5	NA	TGTGCCAGCAGCTTATCCTCCAGACAAGAGACCCAGTACTTC	CASSLSSRQETQYF
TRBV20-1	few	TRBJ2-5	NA	TGCAGTGCTAGGAAGGTAGGAGAGACCCAGTACTTC	CSARKVGETQYF
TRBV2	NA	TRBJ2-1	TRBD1	TGTACCATCTGTTTAGAACGTCTGGGACAGGGCTCCTACAATGAGCAGTTCTTC	CTICLERLGQGSYNEQFF
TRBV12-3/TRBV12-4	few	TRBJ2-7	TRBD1	TGTGCCAGCAGCTCACAGGGGAAGGAGTACGAGCAGTACTTC	CASSSQGKEYEQYF
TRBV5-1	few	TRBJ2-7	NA	TGCGCCAGCAGCACCCCACCTGACTTTTACGAGCAGTACTTC	CASSTPPDFYEQYF
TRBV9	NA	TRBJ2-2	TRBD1	TGTGCCAGCAGCGTGACAGGGTTGGGGAACACCGGGGAGCTGTTTTTT	CASSVTGLGNTGELFF
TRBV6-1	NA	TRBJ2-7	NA	TGTGCCAGCAGTACGATCCCAGGGTACGAGCAGTACTTC	CASSTIPGYEQYF
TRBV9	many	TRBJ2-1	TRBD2	TGTGCCAGCAGCGTAGTTCCCAGCGGGAGTGGCAATGAGCAGTTCTTC	CASSVVPSGSGNEQFF
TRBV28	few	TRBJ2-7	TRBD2	TGTGCCAGCAGTTTATTTGCTAGCGGGAGCTCCTACGAGCAGTACTTC	CASSLFASGSSYEQYF
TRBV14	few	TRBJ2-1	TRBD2	TGTGCCAGCAGCCTGAGCGGGGGGTCCTGGATTTTGCAGTTCTTC	CASSLSGGSWILQFF
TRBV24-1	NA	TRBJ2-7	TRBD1	TGTGCCACCATGGGGGACAGCTCCTACGAGCAGTACTTC	CATMGDSSYEQYF
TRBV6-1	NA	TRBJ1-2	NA	TGTGCCAGCACCACACGAAGACAAAACTATGGCTACACCTTC	CASTTRRQNYGYTF
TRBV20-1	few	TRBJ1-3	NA	TGCAGTGCTCCAATGGACGGGAGAAACACCATATATTTT	CSAPMDGRNTIYF
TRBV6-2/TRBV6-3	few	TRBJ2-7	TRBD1	TGTGCCAGCAGTTACCCAGGACAGGGTCTCTCCTACGAGCAGTACTTC	CASSYPGQGLSYEQYF
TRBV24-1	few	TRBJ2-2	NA	TGTGCCACCAGTGACCGTGGGACACCGAACACCGGGGAGCTGTTTTTT	CATSDRGTPNTGELFF
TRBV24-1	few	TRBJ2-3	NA	TGTGCCACCAGTGACCCGGGACGTCAGACTAGCACAGATACGCAGTATTTT	CATSDPGRQTSTDTQYF
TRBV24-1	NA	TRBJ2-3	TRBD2	TGTGCCACCAGTGAGACTAGCGGGAGGAGCACAGATACGCAGTATTTT	CATSETSGRSTDTQYF
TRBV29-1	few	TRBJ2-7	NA	TGCAGCGTTGAGGCCAGAAGAGACCTGGGGCCCTACGAGCAGTACTTC	CSVEARRDLGPYEQYF
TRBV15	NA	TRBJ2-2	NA	TGTGCCACCAGCAGAGAAAGGGGAAATCCCGGGGAGCTGTTTTTT	CATSRERGNPGELFF
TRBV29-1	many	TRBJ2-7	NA	TGCAGCGTTGCCATAGACAGGATAAGCTCCTACGAGCAGTACTTC	CSVAIDRISSYEQYF
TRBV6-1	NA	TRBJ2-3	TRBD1	TGTGCCAGCAGCACAACAGGGGGCGAAGGAGATACGCAGTATTTT	CASSTTGGEGDTQYF
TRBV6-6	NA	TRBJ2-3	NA	TGTGCCAGCAGTTACTTTGACAGGGATACGCAGTATTTT	CASSYFDRDTQYF
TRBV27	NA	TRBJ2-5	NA	TGTGCCAGCATGTGGTTCTGGGGGGAAGGGGAGACCCAGTACTTC	CASMWFWGEGETQYF
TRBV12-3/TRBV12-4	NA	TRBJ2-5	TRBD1	TGTGCCAGCAGTTCACTGGACAGGGGAGAGACCCAGTACTTC	CASSSLDRGETQYF
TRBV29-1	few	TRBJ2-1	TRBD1	TGCAGCGCCGGGACAGGGGGCAATGAGCAGTTCTTC	CSAGTGGNEQFF
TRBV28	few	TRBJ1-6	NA	TGTGCCAGCAGCCCGGGGGAGGGAAGGAATTCACCCCTCCACTTT	CASSPGEGRNSPLHF